Following are 10 T cell receptor beta chains from one sample sequenced in a study of Ad26.COV2.S vaccination and SARS-CoV-2 variants. TCRdb's copy holds only in-frame clones and misses some; the assay was immunoSEQ multiplex PCR. The table shows roughly 300,000 clones, with 75% to 90% occurring only once. Indicated treatment: 19 received Ad26.COV2.S at low or high dose, single or two shots; about five received placebo; per-sample allocation not given. The samples date from day 63 after the first vaccine or placebo injection. Here the sequenced sample was peripheral blood, taken in a trial of Ad26.COV2.S vaccine versus placebo. All receptors come from a person between 18 and 65 years old who received the Ad26.COV2.S COVID-19 vaccine or a placebo.

The chain uses TRBV25-1 and TRBJ1-2, with D tentatively TRBD1 (5 bases). This CDR3 has 13 residues. CDR1 and CDR2 from the germline V gene are MGHDK and SYGVNS. Trimming pared 5 bases from V and 6 bases from J, leaving 13 bases between. The CDR3 region is CASSSWGGDGYTF. CDR3 coding DNA: TGTGCCAGCAGTTCTTGGGGCGGCGATGGCTACACCTTC.

In this sample, this clone turned up a few times. The chain has TRBV19 and TRBJ1-3; no clear D. V lost 2 bases and J 4 bases, leaving 9 bases between the germline ends. The CDR3 is made up of 14 amino acids. CDR1 and CDR2 from the germline V gene are LNHDA and SQIVND (reference sequence). The CDR3 nucleotides read TGTGCCAGTAGTATACAGAAGTCCGGAAACACCATATATTTT. Encoded protein: CASSIQKSGNTIYF.

The V call is TRBV2, the J call TRBJ1-4, with 10 bases that match TRBD1. Germline V gene sequence: CDR1 SNHLY, CDR2 FYNNEI. The J segment lost 0 bases and the V segment lost 4 bases, leaving 5 bases of the junction unmatched. The CDR3 loop spans 17 amino acids. This chain's CDR3 is CASSVAGTGATNEKLFF. The CDR3 DNA reads as TGTGCCAGCAGTGTAGCTGGGACAGGGGCAACTAATGAAAAACTGTTTTTT. The variable domain in full, with the rest retrieved from reference TRBV2 and TRBJ1-4, is EPEVTQTPSHQVTQMGQEVILRCVPISNHLYFYWYRQILGQKVEFLVSFYNNEISEKSEIFDDQFSVERPDGSNFTLKIRSTKLEDSAMYFCASSVAGTGATNEKLFFGSGTQLSVL.

The chain links TRBV24-1 to TRBJ1-2; D ambiguous. Germline lookup yields CDR1 KGHDR and CDR2 SFDVKD. The germline V and J ends were trimmed by 3 bases and 0 bases, with 7 bases remaining between them. The CDR3 runs 14 residues. CDR3 residues: CATSDSDANYGYTF. Written as DNA, the CDR3 is TGTGCCACCAGTGATAGCGACGCTAACTATGGCTACACCTTC.

The V and J genes are TRBV7-2 and TRBJ2-7; perhaps TRBD1 as D (5 bases). Germline V gene data show CDR1 as SGHTA and CDR2 as FQGNSA. The CDR3 contains 14 residues. The germline V and J ends were trimmed by 5 bases and 0 bases, with 11 bases remaining between them. The CDR3 region has the DNA TGTGCCAGCAGCCCAGGGATATCCTCCTACGAGCAGTACTTC. As protein: CASSPGISSYEQYF.

The V call is TRBV10-2, the J call TRBJ2-7, with TRBD2 matching 9 bases. V was clipped by 3 bases and J by 3 bases; unmatched bases: 6. CDR3 length: 15 residues. Germline CDR1 reads WSHSY; CDR2 reads SAAADI. CDR3 bases: TGCGCCAGCAGTGAATTGAGCGGGGGGTACTACGAGCAGTACTTC. It yields the protein CASSELSGGYYEQYF.

Turning to this clone: Other DNA sequences of this sample code for an identical CDR3. The chain uses TRBV3-1 (or the pseudogene TRBV3-2) and TRBJ2-7, with 10 positions matching TRBD2. Germline V gene sequence: CDR1 LGHDT, CDR2 YNNKEL (reference sequence). This CDR3 has 15 amino acids. With 1 base clipped from V and 3 bases from J, the junction kept 3 bases outside the gene matches. The DNA of the CDR3 is TGTGCCAGCAGCCAAGGACTAGCGGGTGTCTACGAGCAGTACTTC. It encodes CASSQGLAGVYEQYF.

The chain recombines TRBV5-1 with TRBJ2-1; 10 bases match TRBD2. Germline V gives CDR1 SGHRS, CDR2 YFSETQ. After removal of 0 bases from V and 2 bases from J, the junction contained 5 bases not matched to a gene. The CDR3 spans 17 residues. This CDR3 is CASSLAFSGGPYNEQFF. The CDR3 region has the DNA TGCGCCAGCAGCTTGGCCTTTAGCGGGGGGCCCTACAATGAGCAGTTCTTC.

This chain connects TRBV10-2 to TRBJ1-2, with TRBD1 as a possible D gene (6 bases). Germline CDR1 WSHSY, CDR2 SAAADI. Trimming removed 6 bases from V and 2 bases from J, with 13 bases in between. This CDR3 is built from 14 residues. CDR3 amino acids: CASSASGANYGYTF. CDR3 nucleotide sequence: TGCGCCAGCAGCGCCTCAGGGGCCAACTATGGCTACACCTTC.

Written as DNA, the CDR3 is TGCAGCGCCGGGACACTGGACGGGACCCAGTACTTC. Translation: CSAGTLDGTQYF. The gene calls are TRBV29-1 and TRBJ2-5; perhaps TRBD1 as D (6 bases). Germline lookup yields CDR1 SQVTM and CDR2 ANQGSEA. V was shortened by 7 bases and J by 7 bases, with 16 bases between the two germline ends. The CDR3 consists of 12 residues.